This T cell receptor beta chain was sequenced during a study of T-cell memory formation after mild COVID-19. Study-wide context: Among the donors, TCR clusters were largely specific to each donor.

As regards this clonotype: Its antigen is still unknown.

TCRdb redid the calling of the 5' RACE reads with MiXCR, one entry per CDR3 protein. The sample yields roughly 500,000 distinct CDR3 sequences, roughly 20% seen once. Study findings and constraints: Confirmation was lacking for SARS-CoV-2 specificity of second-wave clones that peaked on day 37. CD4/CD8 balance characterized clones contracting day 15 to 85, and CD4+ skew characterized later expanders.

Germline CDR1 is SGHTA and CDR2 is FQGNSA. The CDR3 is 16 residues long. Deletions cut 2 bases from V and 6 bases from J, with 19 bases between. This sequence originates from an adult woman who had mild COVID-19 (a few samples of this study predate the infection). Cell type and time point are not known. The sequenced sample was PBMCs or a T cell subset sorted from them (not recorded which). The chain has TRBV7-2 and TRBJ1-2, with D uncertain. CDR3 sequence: CASSLSRVPSRHGYTF. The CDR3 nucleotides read TGTGCCAGCAGCTTATCTAGGGTGCCCTCTAGGCATGGCTACACCTTC.